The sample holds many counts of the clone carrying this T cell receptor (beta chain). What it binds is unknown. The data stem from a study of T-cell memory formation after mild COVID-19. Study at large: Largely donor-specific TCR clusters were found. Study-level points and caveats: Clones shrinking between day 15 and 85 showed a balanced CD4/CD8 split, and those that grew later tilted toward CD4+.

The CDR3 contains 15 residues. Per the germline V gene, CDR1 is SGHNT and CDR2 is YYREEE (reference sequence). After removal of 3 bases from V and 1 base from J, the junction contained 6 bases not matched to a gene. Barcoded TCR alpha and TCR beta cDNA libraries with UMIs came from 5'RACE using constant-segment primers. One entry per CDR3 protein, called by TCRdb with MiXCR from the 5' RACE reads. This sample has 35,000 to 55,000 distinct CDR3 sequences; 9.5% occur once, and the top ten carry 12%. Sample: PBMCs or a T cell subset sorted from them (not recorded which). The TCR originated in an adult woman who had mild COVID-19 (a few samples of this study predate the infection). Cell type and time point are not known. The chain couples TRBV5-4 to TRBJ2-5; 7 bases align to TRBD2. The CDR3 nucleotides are TGTGCCAGCAGCTCCAGACTAGCAGGCCAAGAGACCCAGTACTTC. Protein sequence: CASSSRLAGQETQYF.